Listed below are T cell receptor beta chains from one sample, sequenced in a study of cytomegalovirus exposure and HLA in healthy donors. Assay: immunoSEQ multiplex PCR; the TCRdb copy retains only in-frame clones and omits some. The data show 200,000 or so clones, roughly 74% seen once. The sample was PBMCs. These receptors were taken from a woman aged 25 to 45 in good health and CMV-seropositive. CDR3s include the opening cysteine and the closing phenylalanine or tryptophan. The D gene is left open where the match is weak. Size values are once, few and many counts, or a class for expanded clones, and some rows have none.

CDR3nt	CDR3aa	d_gene	abundance	v_gene	j_gene
TGTGCCAGCAGCTCCCAGGGGATTTCTGGTGAGCAGTTCTTC	CASSSQGISGEQFF	-	-	TRBV7-2	TRBJ2-1
TGTGCCAGTAACAGGGACCCGAATTCACCCCTCCACTTT	CASNRDPNSPLHF	-	-	TRBV15	TRBJ1-6
TGTGCCAGCTCACCAGGACTAATCGCGGGCGCCGAAGCTTTCTTT	CASSPGLIAGAEAFF	-	-	TRBV18	TRBJ1-1
TGTGCCATCAGTGGTCGAATGTCAGGAGGCTACACCTTC	CAISGRMSGGYTF	-	-	TRBV10-3	TRBJ1-2
TGTGCCAGCAGCTTGCACAGGGGAACGTTATCCTACGAGCAGTACTTC	CASSLHRGTLSYEQYF	TRBD1	-	TRBV5-4	TRBJ2-7
TGTGCCAGCAGCCCCGACGGACTTAGCAATCAGCCCCAGCATTTT	CASSPDGLSNQPQHF	-	-	TRBV7-2	TRBJ1-5
TGTGCCAGCAGTCGATGGACAGGGGGGACTGAAGCTTTCTTT	CASSRWTGGTEAFF	TRBD1	-	TRBV27	TRBJ1-1
TGTGCCAGCAGCCAATCAGGGACAGGGAACACTGAAGCTTTCTTT	CASSQSGTGNTEAFF	TRBD1	-	TRBV6-5	TRBJ1-1
TGTGCCAGCAGCGCGCTAGCGGGGGGGCCTGGCACAGATACGCAGTATTTT	CASSALAGGPGTDTQYF	TRBD2	-	TRBV9	TRBJ2-3
TGTGCCAGCAGCTTAGTCGTGACTAGCGACGAGCAGTACTTC	CASSLVVTSDEQYF	TRBD2	few	TRBV7-2	TRBJ2-7
TGTGCCAGCAGACGGACATCAACCATCCGTTACGAGCAGTACTTC	CASRRTSTIRYEQYF	-	-	TRBV27	TRBJ2-7
TGTGCCATCCGGGGGCTAGCGGATTACAATGAGCAGTTCTTC	CAIRGLADYNEQFF	-	-	TRBV10-3	TRBJ2-1
TGTGCCACCAGCAAGCCCGGGACTGAAGCTTTCTTT	CATSKPGTEAFF	-	-	TRBV15	TRBJ1-1
TGTGCCAGCAGCCTCCCCAGCACAGATACGCAGTATTTT	CASSLPSTDTQYF	-	-	TRBV7-9	TRBJ2-3
TGTGCCAGCAGTTTAGAGCCCAGACAGGGCGAGCAGTACTTC	CASSLEPRQGEQYF	TRBD1	-	TRBV28	TRBJ2-7
TGTGCCAGCAGCTTCTTACAGGTTCTTCCCTACGAGCAGTACTTC	CASSFLQVLPYEQYF	-	-	TRBV7-2	TRBJ2-7
TGCGCCAGCAGCTTGTACGGGATGGCAGGGGGCGCGTGGGAGCAGTACTTC	CASSLYGMAGGAWEQYF	TRBD1	-	TRBV5-1	TRBJ2-7
TGTGCCAGCAGTATGGGGGCCGAGCAGTACTTC	CASSMGAEQYF	-	-	TRBV27	TRBJ2-7
TGCGCCAGCAGCCAAGACAGGGGTGGGACCGGGGAGCTGTTTTTT	CASSQDRGGTGELFF	-	-	TRBV4-3	TRBJ2-2
TGTGCCAGTAGTACCCCGGGACAGGGAAAGTACGAGCAGTACTTC	CASSTPGQGKYEQYF	TRBD1	few	TRBV19	TRBJ2-7
TGTGCCAGCAGTGCTGGCAGGGCGGACGAGCAGTACTTC	CASSAGRADEQYF	-	once	TRBV2	TRBJ2-7
TGTGCCAGCAGCTTAGGCCCCGCAGGGCTTAGCACAGATACGCAGTATTTT	CASSLGPAGLSTDTQYF	-	-	TRBV7-8	TRBJ2-3
TGCGCCAGCAGCAAGGGACGAGCGGGGGGTAGCACAGATACGCAGTATTTT	CASSKGRAGGSTDTQYF	TRBD2	-	TRBV5-1	TRBJ2-3
TGCGCCAGCAGCTTTTCCCCCAGGGCGGAGTATGGCTACACCTTC	CASSFSPRAEYGYTF	-	-	TRBV5-1	TRBJ1-2
TGTGCCAGCAGTGTAATGTCTTCGTCCGGGGAGCTGTTTTTT	CASSVMSSSGELFF	-	-	TRBV6-4	TRBJ2-2
TGTGCTAGCAGCTCCAACTGGGAGACCCAGTACTTC	CASSSNWETQYF	-	-	TRBV7-7	TRBJ2-5
TGTGCCAGCTCACCTTCACGGAGGGTCAGTGGCTACACCTTC	CASSPSRRVSGYTF	-	-	TRBV18	TRBJ1-2
TGTGCCAGCCAAGGGGCGCGGCACAATGAGCAGTTCTTC	CASQGARHNEQFF	-	-	TRBV25-1	TRBJ2-1
TGTGCCGGTAGGGGTGGGCAGTTCTTC	CAGRGGQFF	-	-	TRBV2	TRBJ2-1
TGTGCCAGCTCCCTTGCGTGGAGTGGGTCCGACTATGGCTACACCTTC	CASSLAWSGSDYGYTF	-	-	TRBV28	TRBJ1-2
TGCAGTGGGACAGGGGGAAGTGGCTACACCTTC	CSGTGGSGYTF	TRBD1	-	TRBV20-1	TRBJ1-2
TGTGCCAGCAGGTCCGGGACAGCTAACACCGGGGAGCTGTTTTTT	CASRSGTANTGELFF	TRBD1	-	TRBV5-4	TRBJ2-2
TGTGCCAGCAGCGCCCGACACTTCGCCCAAAACTATGGCTACACCTTC	CASSARHFAQNYGYTF	-	-	TRBV9	TRBJ1-2
TGTGCCAGTAGTCCGGGAGGGACAACCGGGGAGCTGTTTTTT	CASSPGGTTGELFF	TRBD2	-	TRBV19	TRBJ2-2
TGTGCCAGCTCCAGGGGCGGTGGATATGGCTACACCTTC	CASSRGGGYGYTF	-	-	TRBV2	TRBJ1-2
TGTGCCAGCAGACAGGGTCCCTACGAGCAGTACTTC	CASRQGPYEQYF	-	-	TRBV2	TRBJ2-7
TGTGCCAGCAGTTTAGGCAGGGGTACCTACGAGCAGTACTTC	CASSLGRGTYEQYF	-	-	TRBV28	TRBJ2-7
TGCGCCAGCAGAGAACAATCCACCGGGGAGCTGTTTTTT	CASREQSTGELFF	-	once	TRBV5-1	TRBJ2-2
TGCGCCAGCAGCTGGGGAGGTAGTAGCTCCTACGAGCAGTACTTC	CASSWGGSSSYEQYF	-	-	TRBV5-1	TRBJ2-7
TGTGCCAGCAGTGGGACAGGGGTACGCGCTTTCTTT	CASSGTGVRAFF	TRBD1	-	TRBV2	TRBJ1-1
TGTGCCAGCAGGAGGACTGCCTACGAGCAGTACTTC	CASRRTAYEQYF	-	once	TRBV2	TRBJ2-7
TGTGCCAGCAGTCGGAGGGTGGGCACAGATACGCAGTATTTT	CASSRRVGTDTQYF	-	-	TRBV11-2	TRBJ2-3
TGTGCCACCCAACCGGGACAAGAAGAGACCCAGTACTTC	CATQPGQEETQYF	-	-	TRBV10-3	TRBJ2-5
TGCGCCAGCAGCCAAGAGACAGGTCAAGCTTTCTTT	CASSQETGQAFF	-	-	TRBV4-1	TRBJ1-1
TGCGCCAGCAGCCAAAGCCTTGACTCCTACAATGAGCAGTTCTTC	CASSQSLDSYNEQFF	-	once	TRBV4-3	TRBJ2-1
TGCGCCAGCAGCTTGGCCGCGAACTACGAGCAGTACTTC	CASSLAANYEQYF	-	-	TRBV5-1	TRBJ2-7
TGTGCCAGCAGGGAGGCCGCCGTGAACACTGAAGCTTTCTTT	CASREAAVNTEAFF	-	-	TRBV27	TRBJ1-1
TGTGCCAGCAGCTACCCCCCCCGGACAGGGAACTATGGCTACACCTTC	CASSYPPRTGNYGYTF	TRBD1	-	TRBV5-6	TRBJ1-2
TGTGCCAGCAGTTTATCTGGGAGCTCCTACGAGCAGTACTTC	CASSLSGSSYEQYF	-	-	TRBV27	TRBJ2-7
TGTGCCAGCAATCGGGGAGCGGGAAAACTGTTTTTT	CASNRGAGKLFF	-	-	TRBV28	TRBJ1-4
TGTGCCAGCATTCACACTGGGGCCAACGTCCTGACTTTC	CASIHTGANVLTF	-	-	TRBV6-1	TRBJ2-6
TGTGCCAGCAGCGGCCGACAGGGACTAGGGGATCAGTACTTC	CASSGRQGLGDQYF	-	-	TRBV7-9	TRBJ2-4
TGTGCCAGCAGTTACGGGGCCCGCAACTATGGCTACACCTTC	CASSYGARNYGYTF	-	-	TRBV6-6	TRBJ1-2
TGTGCCAGCAGTTCGTCAGGGGTTTATAGCAATCAGCCCCAGCATTTT	CASSSSGVYSNQPQHF	-	once	TRBV6-6	TRBJ1-5
TGTGCCAGCAGTGTAGCGGGAGTTGGTTACGAGCAGTACTTC	CASSVAGVGYEQYF	TRBD2	-	TRBV2	TRBJ2-7
TGCGCCAGCAGCCACTTTGTAGCGGGGGGACAAGAGACCCAGTACTTC	CASSHFVAGGQETQYF	TRBD2	-	TRBV4-3	TRBJ2-5
TGTGCCAGTACCAGTCTAGCGGGAGGGCCGGATACGCAGTATTTT	CASTSLAGGPDTQYF	TRBD2	-	TRBV19	TRBJ2-3
TGTGCCAGCAGCTTGGCGGTGAACACTGAAGCTTTCTTT	CASSLAVNTEAFF	-	-	TRBV5-5	TRBJ1-1
TGTGCCAGCACCCCCGGGGGGTCCTACAATGAGCAGTTCTTC	CASTPGGSYNEQFF	TRBD2	-	TRBV11-2	TRBJ2-1